Described below is a single T cell receptor beta chain sequence and its context. Its specificity is not known. Germline-derived CDR1 and CDR2 are SGHRS and YFSETQ. The CDR3 sequence is 15 residues long. The V gene end was trimmed by 0 bases and the J gene end by 2 bases; junction bases not matched to a gene: 5. The primer mix had 60 Vbeta and 13 Jbeta primers. Clones were sequenced by immunoSEQ multiplex PCR, and TCRdb holds only the in-frame ones, with some missing. The sample holds about 150,000 clones; roughly 80% are singletons and the top ten take about 6.1%. The sample is drawn from a study of cytomegalovirus exposure and HLA in healthy donors. Findings and caveats of the study: Analysis was carried out at a later point, and it linked a missense DCLRE1C variant to TCR beta V- and J-gene trimming.

The gene calls are TRBV5-1 and TRBJ2-7; 7 bases align to TRBD1. The sample comprised PBMCs. This clonotype originated in a woman in her fifties or sixties in good health and CMV-seropositive. CDR3 nucleotides: TGCGCCAGCAGCTTGGAGGGACAGCTTACCTACGAGCAGTACTTC. This codes for CASSLEGQLTYEQYF.